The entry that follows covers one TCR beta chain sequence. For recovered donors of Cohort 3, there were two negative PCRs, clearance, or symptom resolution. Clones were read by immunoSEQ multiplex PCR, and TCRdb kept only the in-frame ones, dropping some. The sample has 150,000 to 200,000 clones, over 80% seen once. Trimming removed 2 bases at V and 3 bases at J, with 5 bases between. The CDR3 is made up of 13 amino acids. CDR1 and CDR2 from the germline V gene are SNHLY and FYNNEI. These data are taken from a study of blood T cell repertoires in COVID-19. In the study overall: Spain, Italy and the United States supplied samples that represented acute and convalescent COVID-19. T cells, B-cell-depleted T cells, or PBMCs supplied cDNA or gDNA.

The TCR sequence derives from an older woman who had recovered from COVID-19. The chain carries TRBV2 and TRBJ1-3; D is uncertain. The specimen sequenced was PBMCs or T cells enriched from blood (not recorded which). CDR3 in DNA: TGTGCCAGCAGTGAAAGCCTTGGAAACACCATATATTTT. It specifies CASSESLGNTIYF.